This T cell receptor beta chain appears in the sequencing data of a study of blood T cell repertoires in COVID-19. The repertoire was sequenced with immunoSEQ multiplex PCR; TCRdb's copy has only in-frame clones and lacks some. The table includes about 210,000 clones, more than 75% detected once. Trimming shortened V by 3 bases and J by 7 bases, and 24 bases separated the two germline ends. The CDR3 runs to 16 residues. CDR1 and CDR2 (germline): GTSNPN, SVGIG (reference sequence). V gene TRBV30 combines with J gene TRBJ1-2, with D perhaps matching TRBD1 (6 bases). The sample consisted of peripheral blood. The sequence came from a woman aged 40 to 49 with acute or convalescent COVID-19. The CDR3 DNA reads as TGTGCCTGGAGGGGGGAACAGGGAAGGATCGTGGGTGGCTACACCTTC. It encodes CAWRGEQGRIVGGYTF.